This TCR beta chain was captured by sequencing in a study of blood T cell repertoires in COVID-19. Study context: The United States, Italy and Spain supplied acute and convalescent COVID-19 samples.

Categorization into cohorts depended on clinical history that participants reported. Cohort 3 donors were reported recovered after two negative PCRs, clearance, or symptom resolution. The CDR3 extends over 14 amino acids. CDR1 and CDR2 (germline): SGHRS, YFSETQ. The ends were cut back, 4 bases at V and 7 bases at J, with 16 bases in the middle. Assay: immunoSEQ multiplex PCR; the TCRdb copy retains only in-frame clones and omits some. In the table there are some 170,000 clones, about 84% of which are singletons. Sequencing used PBMCs or T cells enriched from blood (not recorded which). This TCR was sampled from a man between 40 and 49 years old who had recovered from COVID-19. The chain carries TRBV5-1 and TRBJ2-3; D perhaps matches TRBD2 (5 bases). CDR3 residues: CASSPGGLDYTQYF. CDR3 bases: TGCGCCAGCAGCCCGGGCGGACTTGACTATACGCAGTATTTT.